This T cell receptor (beta chain) appears in the sequencing data of a study of cytotoxic CD8 clonotypes in ibrutinib-treated CLL. Repertoires were generated with immunoSEQ multiplex PCR, while TCRdb's copy carries only in-frame clones and drops some. The sample yields 15,000 to 20,000 clones, around 67% seen once. CDR3 length equals 14 residues. CDR1 is MNHNS and CDR2 is SASEGT in the germline V gene. Trimming at V came to 5 bases and at J to 6 bases, leaving 6 bases not matched to a gene. This clone appeared once. The chain uses TRBV6-1 and TRBJ2-2, with 7 positions matching TRBD2. The sequenced sample was PBMCs, obtained before ibrutinib treatment. This sequence originates from a human donor with chronic lymphocytic leukemia. The CDR3 loop reads CASSPQGLAGELFF. The CDR3 DNA is TGTGCCAGCAGTCCTCAAGGACTAGCCGGGGAGCTGTTTTTT.